This T cell receptor (beta chain) was profiled in a study of OX40 agonist ivuxolimab in advanced cancers. Across the whole study: Patients enrolled in dose escalation were diagnosed with hepatocellular carcinoma, melanoma, renal cell or head and neck cancer.

The method was immunoSEQ multiplex PCR; TCRdb's version includes in-frame clones alone and lacks a portion of them. The sample shows around 60,000 clones, 77% of them seen only once. Blood specimens came from baseline, cycle 4 day 1, and cycle 7 day 1. CDR1 is SNHLY and CDR2 is FYNNEI in the germline V gene. V was pared by 7 bases and J by 1 base, with 16 bases between. The CDR3 contains 15 residues. This sequence joins TRBV2 and TRBJ1-1; D remains unclear. The sample consisted of CD4+ or CD8+ T cells sorted from blood, taken in a trial of the OX40 agonist ivuxolimab. The clonotype originates from an adult with an advanced solid tumor such as melanoma, head and neck, liver or kidney cancer. The CDR3: CASTLRETRNTEAFF. CDR3 nucleotides: TGTGCCAGCACCCTGAGGGAAACCAGGAACACTGAAGCTTTCTTT.